The source of this T cell receptor (beta chain) is a study of cytomegalovirus exposure and HLA in healthy donors. The PCR made use of 60 Vbeta and 13 Jbeta primers. Data came from immunoSEQ multiplex PCR; TCRdb stores just in-frame clones and leaves some out. This sample has about 160,000 clones, with 70% to 80% found just once. Germline-derived CDR1 and CDR2 are SEHNR and FQNEAQ (reference sequence). This CDR3 has 14 amino acids. Notes on the study in general: One cluster of highly shared sequence variants probably arose as a sequencing artifact. According to a later analysis, most TCR beta chains associated with CMV appeared HLA-restricted.

This clone was recorded a few times. The antigen remains unidentified. The junction shows a germline mismatch at one end, possibly a read error. The V call is TRBV7-9, the J call TRBJ1-1; D may be TRBD1 (5 bases). The source of this sequence is a man aged 50 to 60 in good health and CMV-seropositive. Sequencing was performed on PBMCs. CDR3 protein: CSSSLAKTVTEAFF. The CDR3 bases are TGTTCCAGCAGCTTAGCTAAGACAGTCACTGAAGCTTTCTTT.